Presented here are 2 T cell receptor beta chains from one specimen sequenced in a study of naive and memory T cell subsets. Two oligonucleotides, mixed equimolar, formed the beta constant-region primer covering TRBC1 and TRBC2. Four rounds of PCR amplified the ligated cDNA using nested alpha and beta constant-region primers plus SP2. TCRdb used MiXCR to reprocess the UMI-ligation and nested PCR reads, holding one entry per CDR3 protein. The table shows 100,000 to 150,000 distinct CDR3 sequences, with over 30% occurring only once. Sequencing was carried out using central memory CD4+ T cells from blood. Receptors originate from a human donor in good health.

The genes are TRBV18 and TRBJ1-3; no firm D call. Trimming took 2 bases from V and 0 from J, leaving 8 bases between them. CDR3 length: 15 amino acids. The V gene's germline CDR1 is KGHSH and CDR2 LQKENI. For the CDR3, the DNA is TGTGCCAGCTCACCAGACCTAAACTCTGGAAACACCATATATTTT. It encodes CASSPDLNSGNTIYF.

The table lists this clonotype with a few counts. In DNA form, the CDR3 reads TGTGCCAGCAGTGATCGGTGGTCCGGGGAGCTGTTTTTT. This gives the protein CASSDRWSGELFF. The chain links TRBV2 to TRBJ2-2; D is unresolved. Germline V lookup: CDR1 SNHLY, CDR2 FYNNEI. This CDR3 has 13 residues. The V end was cut by 3 bases, the J end by 6 bases, with 8 bases between.